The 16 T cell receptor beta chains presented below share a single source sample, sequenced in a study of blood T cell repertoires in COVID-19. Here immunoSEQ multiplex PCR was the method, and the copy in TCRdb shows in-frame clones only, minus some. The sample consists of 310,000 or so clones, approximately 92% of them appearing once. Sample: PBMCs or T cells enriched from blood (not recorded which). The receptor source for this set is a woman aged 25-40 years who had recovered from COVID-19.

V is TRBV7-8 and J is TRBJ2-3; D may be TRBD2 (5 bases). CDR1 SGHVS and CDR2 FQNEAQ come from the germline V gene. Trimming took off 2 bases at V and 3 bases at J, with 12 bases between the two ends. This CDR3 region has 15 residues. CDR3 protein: CASSLWAGTTDTQYF. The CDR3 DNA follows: TGTGCCAGCAGCTTATGGGCGGGTACAACAGATACGCAGTATTTT.

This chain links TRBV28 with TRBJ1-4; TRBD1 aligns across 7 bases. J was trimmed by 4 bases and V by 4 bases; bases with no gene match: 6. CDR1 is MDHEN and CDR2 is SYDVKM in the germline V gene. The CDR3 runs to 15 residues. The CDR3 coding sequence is TGTGCCAGCAGTTCCCAGGGACAGTTTAATGAAAAACTGTTTTTT. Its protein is CASSSQGQFNEKLFF.

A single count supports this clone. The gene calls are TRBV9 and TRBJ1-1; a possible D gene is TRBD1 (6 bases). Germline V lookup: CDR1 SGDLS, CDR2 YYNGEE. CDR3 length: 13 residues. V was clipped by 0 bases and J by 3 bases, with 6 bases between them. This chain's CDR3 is CASSVEGDTEAFF. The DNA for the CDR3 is TGTGCCAGCAGCGTAGAGGGGGACACTGAAGCTTTCTTT.

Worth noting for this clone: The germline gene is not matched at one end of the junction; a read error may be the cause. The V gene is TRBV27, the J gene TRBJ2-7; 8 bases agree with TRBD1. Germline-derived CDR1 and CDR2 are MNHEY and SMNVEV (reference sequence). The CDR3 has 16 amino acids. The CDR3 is CASSVSRTGRTSEQYF. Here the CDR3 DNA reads TGTGCCAGCAGTGTATCCCGGACAGGGCGAACGTCCGAGCAGTACTTC.

CDR3 amino acids: CASSTTGVGATDTQYF. In DNA, the CDR3 is TGTGCCAGTAGTACTACAGGGGTGGGAGCCACAGATACGCAGTATTTT. The chain joins TRBV19 to TRBJ2-3; 7 bases line up with TRBD1. The CDR3 length is 16 residues. After removal of 4 bases from V and 2 bases from J, the junction contained 9 bases not matched to a gene. Germline V gene lookup returns CDR1 LNHDA and CDR2 SQIVND (reference sequence).

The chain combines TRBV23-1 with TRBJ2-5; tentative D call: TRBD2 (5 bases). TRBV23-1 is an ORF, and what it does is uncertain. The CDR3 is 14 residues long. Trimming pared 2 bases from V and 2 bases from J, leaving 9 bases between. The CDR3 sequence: CASSQIGEQETQYF. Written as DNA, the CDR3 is TGCGCCAGCAGTCAAATCGGGGAACAAGAGACCCAGTACTTC.

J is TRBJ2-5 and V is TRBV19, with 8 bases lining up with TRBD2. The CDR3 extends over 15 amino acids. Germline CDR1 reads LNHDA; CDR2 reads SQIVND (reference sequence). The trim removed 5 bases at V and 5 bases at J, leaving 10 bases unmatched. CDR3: CASSGGLVFGETQYF. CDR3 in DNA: TGTGCCAGTAGTGGGGGACTAGTTTTTGGTGAGACCCAGTACTTC.

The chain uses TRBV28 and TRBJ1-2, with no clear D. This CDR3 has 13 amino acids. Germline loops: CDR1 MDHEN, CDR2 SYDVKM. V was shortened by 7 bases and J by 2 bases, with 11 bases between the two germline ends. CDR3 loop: CASNQNGNYGYTF. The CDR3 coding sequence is TGTGCCAGCAACCAAAACGGGAACTATGGCTACACCTTC.

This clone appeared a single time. CDR3 amino acids: CASSLEPQGADGYTF. CDR3 DNA: TGTGCCAGCTCTCTTGAACCTCAGGGGGCTGACGGCTACACCTTC. The chain couples TRBV18 to TRBJ1-2, with 8 bases aligning to TRBD1. The V gene's germline CDR1 is KGHSH and CDR2 LQKENI. This CDR3 contains 15 residues. Trimming removed 6 bases from V and 8 bases from J; junction bases left unmatched: 14. Full variable domain (remainder filled in from reference TRBV18 and TRBJ1-2): NAGVMQNPRHLVRRRGQEARLRCSPMKGHSHVYWYRQLPEEGLKFMVYLQKENIIDESGMPKERFSAEFPKEGPSILRIQQVVRGDSAAYFCASSLEPQGADGYTFGSGTRLTVV.

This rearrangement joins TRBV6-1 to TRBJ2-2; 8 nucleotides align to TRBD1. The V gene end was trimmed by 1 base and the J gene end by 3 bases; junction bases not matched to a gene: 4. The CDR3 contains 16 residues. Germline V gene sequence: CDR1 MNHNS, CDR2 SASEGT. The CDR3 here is CASSEGTGPYTGELFF. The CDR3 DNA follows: TGTGCCAGCAGTGAAGGGACAGGGCCCTACACCGGGGAGCTGTTTTTT.

The CDR3 loop reads CASSFTEIGYTF. The DNA of the CDR3 is TGTGCCAGCAGTTTTACAGAGATAGGCTACACCTTC. The V gene is TRBV2, the J gene TRBJ1-2; D is ambiguous. The CDR3 covers 12 residues. The V gene's germline CDR1 is SNHLY and CDR2 FYNNEI. Trimming stripped 5 bases from V and 8 bases from J, with 12 bases between. The full variable domain, rest sourced from reference TRBV2 and TRBJ1-2, is EPEVTQTPSHQVTQMGQEVILRCVPISNHLYFYWYRQILGQKVEFLVSFYNNEISEKSEIFDDQFSVERPDGSNFTLKIRSTKLEDSAMYFCASSFTEIGYTFGSGTRLTVV.

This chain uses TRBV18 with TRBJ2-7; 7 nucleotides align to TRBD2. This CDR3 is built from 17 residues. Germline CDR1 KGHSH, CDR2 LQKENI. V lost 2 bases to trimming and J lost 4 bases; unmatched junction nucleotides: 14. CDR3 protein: CASSPILGLRENYEQYF. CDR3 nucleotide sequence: TGTGCCAGCTCACCAATTTTGGGTTTGCGGGAGAATTACGAGCAGTACTTC.

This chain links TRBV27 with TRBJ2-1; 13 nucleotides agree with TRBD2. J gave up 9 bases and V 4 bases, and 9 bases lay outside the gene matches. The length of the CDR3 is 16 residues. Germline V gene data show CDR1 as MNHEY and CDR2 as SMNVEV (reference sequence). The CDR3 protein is CASSSGLAGIGGEQFF. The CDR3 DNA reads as TGTGCCAGCAGTTCGGGACTAGCGGGAATCGGTGGTGAGCAGTTCTTC.

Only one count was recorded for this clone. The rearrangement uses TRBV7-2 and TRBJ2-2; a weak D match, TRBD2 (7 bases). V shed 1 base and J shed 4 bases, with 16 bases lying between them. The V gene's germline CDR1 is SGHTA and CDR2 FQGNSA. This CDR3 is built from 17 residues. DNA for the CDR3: TGTGCCAGCAGCTTAGATTATCGGGGGGCGCGCACCGGGGAGCTGTTTTTT. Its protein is CASSLDYRGARTGELFF.

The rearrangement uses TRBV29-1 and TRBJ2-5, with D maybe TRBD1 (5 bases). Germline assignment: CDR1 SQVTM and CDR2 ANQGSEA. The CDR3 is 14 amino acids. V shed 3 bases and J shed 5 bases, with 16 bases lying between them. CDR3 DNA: TGCAGCGTTGATGGGCAGGGTTTGGGGGAGACCCAGTACTTC. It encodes CSVDGQGLGETQYF. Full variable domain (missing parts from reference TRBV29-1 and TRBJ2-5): SAVISQKPSRDICQRGTSLTIQCQVDSQVTMMFWYRQQPGQSLTLIATANQGSEATYESGFVIDKFPISRPNLTFSTLTVSNMSPEDSSIYLCSVDGQGLGETQYFGPGTRLLVL.

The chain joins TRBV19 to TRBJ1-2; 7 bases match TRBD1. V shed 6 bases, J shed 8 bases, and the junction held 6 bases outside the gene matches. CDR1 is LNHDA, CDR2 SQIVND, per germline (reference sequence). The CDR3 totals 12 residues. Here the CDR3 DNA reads TGTGCCAGTAGAGGGCAGGGGGACGGCTACACCTTC. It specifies CASRGQGDGYTF.